The 7 T cell receptor beta chains listed next were all sequenced from one sample in a study of T cells expressing NK-cell markers. Reprocessing the 5' RACE reads, TCRdb reports a single entry for every CDR3 protein and omits DNA. The clone table shows about 390,000 distinct CDR3 sequences, with the ten largest holding roughly 10%. Sequenced material: blood T cells: a sorted CD56 or NKG2C T cell subset, CD4+ or CD8+ T cells, or bulk PBMC T cells (not recorded which). These receptors all stem from a woman in her forties or fifties in good health.

The chain has TRBV9 and TRBJ2-3. There are 13 residues in the CDR3. Germline values: CDR1 SGDLS, CDR2 YYNGEE. This CDR3 is CASSRPLGDTQYF.

This rearrangement joins TRBV6-6 to TRBJ1-2; TCRdb proposes TRBD1, but this gene call is untestable without DNA. The CDR3 length is 14 residues. CDR1 is MNHNY and CDR2 is SVGAGI in the germline V gene (reference sequence). The CDR3 reads CASSYWDRVGGYTF.

The chain joins TRBV19 to TRBJ1-5; TCRdb's D call, TRBD1, is unchecked because there is no DNA. Germline values: CDR1 LNHDA, CDR2 SQIVND (reference sequence). The CDR3 spans 14 residues. The CDR3 protein is CASSMGQGVFPQHF.

CDR3 region: CASSFGRGDTQYF. The chain is built from TRBV5-6 and TRBJ2-3; without DNA, the TCRdb call of TRBD1 cannot be checked. The CDR3 extends over 13 amino acids. Germline CDR1 reads SGHDT; CDR2 reads YYEEEE.

The chain is built from TRBV24-1 and TRBJ2-2; TCRdb designates TRBD2, a call that cannot be tested without DNA. The CDR3 covers 17 residues. Germline V gene sequence: CDR1 KGHDR, CDR2 SFDVKD. CDR3 sequence: CATSDRSQGEGTGELFF.

The rearrangement uses TRBV5-1 and TRBJ2-5; absent DNA, TCRdb's TRBD2 call cannot be checked. There are 15 residues in the CDR3. Germline lookup yields CDR1 SGHRS and CDR2 YFSETQ. This CDR3 reads CASSFGRPRGETQYF.

V usage is TRBV12-3 or TRBV12-4 and J usage is TRBJ2-4; the TRBD1 assignment by TCRdb is unverifiable without DNA. The CDR3 sequence is 14 residues long. CDR3 sequence: CASSSQGWRNIQYF.